The source of this TCR beta chain is a study of blood T cell repertoires in COVID-19. At the level of the study: Researchers got acute and convalescent COVID-19 samples from the United States, Italy and Spain.

TCRdb keeps only in-frame clones here, not all; method: immunoSEQ multiplex PCR. The sample gives roughly 500,000 clones, 70% to 90% of which show up once; approximately 1.8% is in the top ten. Trimming removed 7 bases from V and 4 bases from J; junction bases left unmatched: 12. The germline CDR1 and CDR2 sequences are SGHRS and YFSETQ. The CDR3 contains 16 residues. Symptom resolution, clearance, or two negative PCRs marked the recovered donors of Cohort 3. The sequence was obtained from a woman in her thirties or forties who had recovered from COVID-19. The source material was PBMCs or T cells enriched from blood (not recorded which). The chain employs TRBV5-1 and TRBJ1-4, with 8 bases that match TRBD1. The CDR3 sequence: CASARQGSLINEKLFF. CDR3 nucleotides: TGCGCCAGCGCCAGACAGGGGTCCCTTATTAATGAAAAACTGTTTTTT.